The source of this T cell receptor beta chain is a study of early T cells in non-severe SARS-CoV-2 infection. This clonotype has just a few counts. One end of the junction does not line up with germline, which may come from a read error. TCRdb re-called the 5' RACE reads with MiXCR, one entry per CDR3 protein. The data contain over 25,000 distinct CDR3 sequences, 5% to 7% of them singletons. Germline CDR1 reads WNHNN; CDR2 reads SYGVQD (reference sequence). There are 12 residues in the CDR3. The V gene is TRBV10-1, the J gene TRBJ2-7; no definite D call. Sequenced: whole blood. This receptor was obtained from an adult who was a healthcare worker with PCR-confirmed SARS-CoV-2 infection or an uninfected control (not recorded which). In DNA form, the CDR3 reads TGCGCCAGCAGTGATTCGTCCTCCGAGCAGTACTTC. Its translation: CASSDSSSEQYF.